This TCR beta chain stems from a study of T cell responses to AZD1222 COVID-19 vaccine. Comment on this clone: Its target is unknown.

V lost 0 bases, J lost 4 bases, and 6 bases lay in between. The CDR3 loop spans 13 amino acids. In germline, CDR1 is SGHDT, CDR2 YYEEEE. Clones were read by immunoSEQ multiplex PCR, and TCRdb kept only the in-frame ones, dropping some. The sample carries fewer than 250,000 clones, around 92% recorded once. Study results and caveats: It should be noted that donors were predominantly white British and more often female, and clonal diversity was possibly underestimated. With two AZD1222 doses given, Spike-specific TCR breadth and depth both rose.

The V gene is TRBV5-6, the J gene TRBJ2-3, with D unresolved. This TCR came from an adult in good health. Material: peripheral blood, obtained on day 0 of AZD1222 vaccination. The CDR3 protein is CASSLGTADTQYF. Written as DNA, the CDR3 is TGTGCCAGCAGCTTGGGGACGGCAGATACGCAGTATTTT.